Each of the 6 T cell receptor beta chains below was sequenced from the same sample in a study of CD8 T cells in Susac syndrome. Reverse transcription of roughly 0.5 to 1 ug RNA was carried out with random hexamers. TCRdb reanalysed the immunoSEQ multiplex PCR reads using MiXCR and keeps one entry per CDR3 protein. Among some 76,000 distinct CDR3 sequences listed, over 75% were seen once. The material sequenced was CD8+ T cells from PBMCs. The receptors stem from a human donor with multiple sclerosis.

The rearrangement uses TRBV9 and TRBJ2-5; D assignment may be TRBD1 or TRBD2 (6 bases each). Trimming left V 0 bases short and J 4 bases short, with 13 bases between. The CDR3 runs to 15 residues. Looked up from germline, CDR1 is SGDLS and CDR2 is YYNGEE. The CDR3 bases are TGTGCCAGCAGCGTAGGTGGGGGGCGCGTAGAGACCCAGTACTTC. It yields the protein CASSVGGGRVETQYF.

The chain couples TRBV21-1 to TRBJ1-5; the table's TRBD1 call for D was not verified on the DNA. TRBV21-1 is noted as a pseudogene. The CDR3 loop spans 18 amino acids. The CDR3 loop reads CASSPSGTRDRVNQPQHF. Here the CDR3 DNA reads TGTGCCAGCAGCCCGTCCGGGACCCGGGACAGGGTTAATCAGCCCCAGCATTTT.

This clonotype was observed once. The rearrangement links TRBV30 to TRBJ2-1; D is possibly TRBD2 (5 bases). Trimming cost V 8 bases and J 0 bases, with 26 bases left between them. The germline gives CDR1 GTSNPN, CDR2 SVGIG (reference sequence). The CDR3 totals 18 residues. The CDR3 here is CARILPGESMSSYNEQFF. The CDR3 nucleotides read TGTGCCCGGATTCTTCCCGGGGAAAGTATGAGCTCCTACAATGAGCAGTTCTTC.

J is TRBJ2-5 and V is TRBV6-5, with a weak D call TRBD1 (5 bases). V was shortened by 4 bases and J by 5 bases, with 8 bases between the two germline ends. Looked up from germline, CDR1 is MNHEY and CDR2 is SVGAGI. This CDR3 comprises 12 residues. CDR3 DNA sequence: TGTGCCAGCAGTTCCTCAGGGGAGACCCAGTACTTC. This gives the protein CASSSSGETQYF.

The chain links TRBV3-1 to TRBJ1-2, with 8 bases identical to TRBD1. The length of the CDR3 is 16 residues. Looked up from germline, CDR1 is LGHDT and CDR2 is YNNKEL (reference sequence). Germline trimming cut 0 bases from V and 5 bases from J; bases unmatched to any gene: 8. The DNA of the CDR3 is TGTGCCAGCAGCCAAGAGCTTGGACAGGGAGTTTATGGCTACACCTTC. Encoded protein: CASSQELGQGVYGYTF. The full variable domain, rest sourced from reference TRBV3-1 and TRBJ1-2, is DTAVSQTPKYLVTQMGNDKSIKCEQNLGHDTMYWYKQDSKKFLKIMFSYNNKELIINETVPNRFSPKSPDKAHLNLHINSLELGDSAVYFCASSQELGQGVYGYTFGSGTRLTVV.

The chain recombines TRBV2 with TRBJ1-1, with D possibly being TRBD1 (6 bases). From germline, CDR1 is SNHLY and CDR2 FYNNEI. The CDR3 spans 13 residues. Between the trimmed V and J ends, which lost 3 bases and 5 bases, there was a span of 10 bases. The CDR3 sequence is CASSDPGQTEAFF. CDR3 bases: TGTGCCAGCAGTGACCCCGGACAGACTGAAGCTTTCTTT.